The next 28 T cell receptor beta chains were all read from a single sample in a study of T cell changes during pregnancy in multiple sclerosis. Here immunoSEQ multiplex PCR was the method, and the copy in TCRdb shows in-frame clones only, minus some. The data show just under 70,000 clones, about 89% seen once. The sample in question was peripheral blood, obtained in the second trimester of pregnancy. These receptors originate from a female donor with multiple sclerosis, enrolled in a pregnancy study.

This clone was detected only a few times. V and J are TRBV15 and TRBJ1-1; TRBD1 matches at 7 bases. The germline gives CDR1 LNHNV, CDR2 YYDKDF (reference sequence). This CDR3 region has 15 residues. V dropped 0 bases and J dropped 6; count of bases not matched to a gene: 7. The CDR3 region has the DNA TGTGCCACCAGCAGAGATCCCCGCGACAGGGCTGAAGCTTTCTTT. Translation: CATSRDPRDRAEAFF.

V is TRBV6-1 and J is TRBJ2-7; D call uncertain. The germline V gene has CDR1 MNHNS and CDR2 SASEGT. Trimming removed 4 bases from V and 1 base from J, with 8 bases in between. CDR3 length equals 13 residues. The CDR3, as DNA: TGTGCCAGCAGTGGGTACGGTTCCTACGAGCAGTACTTC. It is translated as CASSGYGSYEQYF.

The DNA of the CDR3 is TGTGCCAGCAGCAGATACAGGGAAAAGGTGGCTGAAGCTTTCTTT. It is translated as CASSRYREKVAEAFF. J is TRBJ1-1 and V is TRBV7-6; D is possibly TRBD1 (6 bases). In germline, CDR1 is SGHVS, CDR2 FNYEAQ. The CDR3 covers 15 residues. The V gene lost 5 bases and the J gene lost 6 bases, with 19 bases spanning the gap.

The chain recombines TRBV13 with TRBJ1-2; TRBD1 aligns across 9 bases. This CDR3 has 14 residues. J was trimmed by 4 bases and V by 4 bases; bases with no gene match: 4. Germline loops: CDR1 PRHDT, CDR2 FYEKMQ (reference sequence). Here the CDR3 reads CASSSRTGAYGYTF. CDR3 in DNA: TGTGCCAGCAGCTCCAGGACAGGGGCCTATGGCTACACCTTC. The whole variable domain, filled in from reference TRBV13 and TRBJ1-2, reads AAGVIQSPRHLIKEKRETATLKCYPIPRHDTVYWYQQGPGQDPQFLISFYEKMQSDKGSIPDRFSAQQFSDYHSELNMSSLELGDSALYFCASSSRTGAYGYTFGSGTRLTVV.

This clone was found once. The V gene is TRBV18, the J gene TRBJ1-3; 10 bases map to TRBD1. V shed 1 base, J shed 0 bases, and the junction held 3 bases outside the gene matches. Germline CDR1 KGHSH, CDR2 LQKENI. The CDR3 contains 17 residues. DNA for the CDR3: TGTGCCAGCTCACCACTAAGGACAGGGGGCTCTGGAAACACCATATATTTT. Translated: CASSPLRTGGSGNTIYF.

The V call is TRBV9, the J call TRBJ2-5, with 7 bases lining up with TRBD2. There are 15 residues in the CDR3. The trim removed 6 bases at V and 2 bases at J, leaving 10 bases unmatched. Germline CDR1 SGDLS, CDR2 YYNGEE. This CDR3 is CASTPRGGGQETQYF. The CDR3 nucleotides read TGTGCCAGCACCCCGAGGGGCGGGGGTCAAGAGACCCAGTACTTC.

V gene TRBV20-1 combines with J gene TRBJ2-1; 9 bases map to TRBD2. The V gene end was trimmed by 1 base and the J gene end by 15 bases; junction bases not matched to a gene: 4. Germline V CDR1 and CDR2: DFQATT, SNEGSKA (reference sequence). This CDR3 region has 11 residues. The CDR3 here is CSARGAGGWFF. The CDR3 DNA is TGCAGTGCTAGAGGAGCGGGGGGCTGGTTCTTC.

The chain joins TRBV2 to TRBJ2-2, with D possibly matching TRBD1 (5 bases). This CDR3 has 15 amino acids. Germline values: CDR1 SNHLY, CDR2 FYNNEI. Deletions cut 7 bases from V and 4 bases from J, with 16 bases between. The chain's CDR3 is CASIAGRKATGELFF. In DNA form, the CDR3 reads TGTGCCAGCATCGCAGGGCGGAAGGCCACCGGGGAGCTGTTTTTT.

The V call is TRBV5-6, the J call TRBJ1-2, with 7 bases aligning to TRBD1. J gave up 3 bases and V 0 bases, and 5 bases lay outside the gene matches. Germline V gene data show CDR1 as SGHDT and CDR2 as YYEEEE. The CDR3 is 15 residues long. DNA of the CDR3: TGTGCCAGCAGCTTGGTAGGGGGCGCCTACTATGGCTACACCTTC. Protein sequence: CASSLVGGAYYGYTF.

The V call is TRBV19, the J call TRBJ1-1, with a possible D match to TRBD1 (6 bases). The CDR3 runs 13 residues. Germline assignment: CDR1 LNHDA and CDR2 SQIVND (reference sequence). V lost 3 bases and J lost 6, with 11 bases in between. CDR3 sequence: CASSIFGGPEAFF. Here the CDR3 DNA reads TGTGCCAGTAGTATCTTTGGGGGCCCTGAAGCTTTCTTT.

The rearrangement joins TRBV11-3 to TRBJ1-2, with 10 bases lining up with TRBD1. The ends lost 4 bases at V and 8 bases at J; junction bases unmatched: 4. In germline, CDR1 is SGHNT, CDR2 YENEEA. This CDR3 is built from 13 residues. The CDR3 DNA sequence: TGTGCCAGCAGCTCGACAGGGGGCGGAGGCTACACCTTC. This codes for CASSSTGGGGYTF.

This rearrangement joins TRBV7-9 to TRBJ1-5, with TRBD1 identical over 10 bases. Trimming cost V 5 bases and J 4 bases; bases outside gene matches: 11. The length of the CDR3 is 17 residues. Germline CDR1 reads SEHNR; CDR2 reads FQNEAQ (reference sequence). The CDR3 sequence: CASSLGRGTGVNQPQHF. The CDR3 DNA reads as TGTGCCAGCAGCCTGGGGAGGGGGACAGGGGTTAATCAGCCCCAGCATTTT.

This chain connects TRBV4-1 to TRBJ1-1; tentative D call: TRBD1 (5 bases). The CDR3 is 15 residues long. V was shortened by 1 base and J by 1 base, with 10 bases between the two germline ends. Germline V gene data show CDR1 as MGHRA and CDR2 as YSYEKL. Here the CDR3 reads CASSQVQGSNTEAFF. Here the CDR3 DNA reads TGCGCCAGCAGCCAAGTTCAGGGATCGAACACTGAAGCTTTCTTT.

This chain uses TRBV5-1 with TRBJ1-1; TRBD1 matches 8 bases. Germline-derived CDR1 and CDR2 are SGHRS and YFSETQ. V trimming: 6 bases; J trimming: 0 bases; junction bases outside the gene matches: 7. The CDR3 covers 15 residues. CDR3 sequence reads: CASNLYRGMNTEAFF. The CDR3 bases are TGCGCCAGCAATCTGTACAGGGGGATGAACACTGAAGCTTTCTTT.

The chain recombines TRBV9 with TRBJ2-2; 8 bases line up with TRBD2. J was trimmed by 7 bases and V by 5 bases; bases with no gene match: 13. The CDR3 covers 16 residues. Germline V gene data show CDR1 as SGDLS and CDR2 as YYNGEE. This CDR3 reads CASSEPLSGGLGELFF. The CDR3 coding sequence is TGTGCCAGCAGTGAACCCCTGTCGGGGGGGCTCGGGGAGCTGTTTTTT.

The chain recombines TRBV5-1 with TRBJ1-2; D is ambiguous. Trimming removed 4 bases from V and 0 bases from J, with 19 bases in between. Germline lookup yields CDR1 SGHRS and CDR2 YFSETQ. This CDR3 contains 17 residues. CDR3 loop: CASSTVAGVTANYGYTF. The CDR3 coding sequence is TGCGCCAGCAGCACAGTGGCGGGCGTTACGGCTAACTATGGCTACACCTTC. Full variable domain (remainder filled in from reference TRBV5-1 and TRBJ1-2): KAGVTQTPRYLIKTRGQQVTLSCSPISGHRSVSWYQQTPGQGLQFLFEYFSETQRNKGNFPGRFSGRQFSNSRSEMNVSTLELGDSALYLCASSTVAGVTANYGYTFGSGTRLTVV.

The chain recombines TRBV4-2 with TRBJ2-1; a possible D gene is TRBD1 (6 bases). Germline CDR1 and CDR2: LGHNA and YNFKEQ. Deletions cut 3 bases from V and 6 bases from J, with 27 bases between. The CDR3 consists of 19 residues. The DNA of the CDR3 is TGTGCCAGCAGCCACCCAACAGGGAGAGGGTTACTACTGCGCAATGAGCAGTTCTTC. Protein: CASSHPTGRGLLLRNEQFF.

The chain couples TRBV21-1 to TRBJ1-1; TRBD1, the D gene given by the table, was not confirmed from the DNA. TRBV21-1 is reported as a pseudogene. The CDR3 runs to 16 residues. This CDR3 is CASSNRDREPNTEAFF. Here the CDR3 DNA reads TGTGCCAGCAGCAACCGGGACAGGGAACCGAACACTGAAGCTTTCTTT.

V is TRBV11-2 and J is TRBJ2-1; unclear D gene. Trimming left V 2 bases short and J 5 bases short, with 4 bases between. Germline CDR1 reads SGHAT; CDR2 reads FQNNGV. The CDR3 consists of 12 residues. CDR3 nucleotides: TGTGCCAGCAGCTTATTCAACAATGAGCAGTTCTTC. This encodes CASSLFNNEQFF.

The gene calls are TRBV7-9 and TRBJ2-4; maybe TRBD1 (6 bases). Trimming took off 3 bases at V and 3 bases at J, with 9 bases between the two ends. The CDR3 is 14 residues long. The germline V gene encodes CDR1 SEHNR and CDR2 FQNEAQ (reference sequence). CDR3 nucleotide sequence: TGTGCCAGCAGCTTTACAGGGCTCAAAAACATTCAGTACTTC. Its protein is CASSFTGLKNIQYF. The variable domain in full, completed from reference TRBV7-9 and TRBJ2-4, reads DTGVSQNPRHKITKRGQNVTFRCDPISEHNRLYWYRQTLGQGPEFLTYFQNEAQLEKSRLLSDRFSAERPKGSFSTLEIQRTEQGDSAMYLCASSFTGLKNIQYFGAGTRLSVL.

The chain uses TRBV4-3 and TRBJ1-6; tentative D call: TRBD1 (5 bases). In germline, CDR1 is LGHNA, CDR2 YSLEER. V lost 1 base and J 7 bases, leaving 14 bases between the germline ends. CDR3 length equals 16 residues. CDR3 sequence: CASSQGGRGRNSPLHF. The CDR3 DNA sequence: TGCGCCAGCAGCCAAGGTGGGAGGGGCCGGAATTCACCCCTCCACTTT.

The gene calls are TRBV5-1 and TRBJ1-2, with 9 bases lining up with TRBD1. This CDR3 comprises 15 residues. V was pared by 0 bases and J by 1 base, with 1 base of the junction left unmatched. The V gene's germline CDR1 is SGHRS and CDR2 YFSETQ. The CDR3 bases are TGCGCCAGCAGCTTGGGGGGACAGGGTAACTATGGCTACACCTTC. Its translation: CASSLGGQGNYGYTF. The full variable domain, rest sourced from reference TRBV5-1 and TRBJ1-2, is KAGVTQTPRYLIKTRGQQVTLSCSPISGHRSVSWYQQTPGQGLQFLFEYFSETQRNKGNFPGRFSGRQFSNSRSEMNVSTLELGDSALYLCASSLGGQGNYGYTFGSGTRLTVV.

The chain links TRBV12-5 to TRBJ2-7; D gene ambiguous. The CDR3 is 11 residues long. V gave up 7 bases and J gave up 5 bases, with 9 bases separating them. Germline V CDR1 and CDR2: LGHNT, FRNRAP. In DNA, the CDR3 is TGTGCTAGTGCCCTAGTCAACGAGCAGTACTTC. Translation gives CASALVNEQYF.

The chain employs TRBV2 and TRBJ1-1; D is perhaps TRBD1 (5 bases). Per germline, CDR1 SNHLY and CDR2 FYNNEI. The length of the CDR3 is 15 residues. Deletions cut 11 bases from V and 4 bases from J, with 23 bases between. The CDR3 nucleotides read TGTGCCGCTACGAGGCCGGTTATGGGGGGCACTGAAGCTTTCTTT. Translation: CAATRPVMGGTEAFF. Combining the CDR3 with reference TRBV2 and TRBJ1-1 gives the whole variable domain EPEVTQTPSHQVTQMGQEVILRCVPISNHLYFYWYRQILGQKVEFLVSFYNNEISEKSEIFDDQFSVERPDGSNFTLKIRSTKLEDSAMYFCAATRPVMGGTEAFFGQGTRLTVV.

The chain links TRBV5-1 to TRBJ2-5; maybe TRBD1 (5 bases). Trimming stripped 2 bases from V and 5 bases from J, with 16 bases between. Germline CDR1 and CDR2: SGHRS and YFSETQ. The CDR3 has 15 residues. CDR3 in amino acids: CASSFVGREGETQYF. CDR3 bases: TGCGCCAGCAGCTTTGTAGGCAGGGAAGGGGAGACCCAGTACTTC. Complete variable domain (other parts from reference TRBV5-1 and TRBJ2-5): KAGVTQTPRYLIKTRGQQVTLSCSPISGHRSVSWYQQTPGQGLQFLFEYFSETQRNKGNFPGRFSGRQFSNSRSEMNVSTLELGDSALYLCASSFVGREGETQYFGPGTRLLVL.

The V call is TRBV19, the J call TRBJ2-3; TRBD2 agrees at 8 bases. Germline CDR1 is LNHDA and CDR2 is SQIVND (reference sequence). This CDR3 spans 16 amino acids. V lost 6 bases and J lost 4; bases outside the gene matches: 12. CDR3 sequence: CASSPLSGVGADTQYF. The CDR3 DNA is TGTGCCAGTAGCCCCCTTAGCGGGGTCGGGGCAGATACGCAGTATTTT.

The chain has TRBV7-9 and TRBJ2-2; 9 bases align to TRBD1. With V trimmed by 1 base and J by 4 bases, 1 base remained unmatched. The CDR3 totals 15 residues. Germline V gives CDR1 SEHNR, CDR2 FQNEAQ (reference sequence). CDR3 sequence: CASSLGTGVTGELFF. The CDR3 nucleotides are TGTGCCAGCAGCTTAGGGACAGGGGTCACCGGGGAGCTGTTTTTT.

Here the CDR3 reads CASGRTVRVTGELFF. CDR3 nucleotides: TGTGCCAGCGGTCGAACGGTCAGGGTGACCGGGGAGCTGTTTTTT. J is TRBJ2-2 and V is TRBV27, with D perhaps TRBD1 (5 bases). V lost 8 bases and J 5 bases, leaving 18 bases between the germline ends. Germline V lookup: CDR1 MNHEY, CDR2 SMNVEV (reference sequence). This CDR3 has 15 amino acids.